One and the same sample provided the 9 T cell receptor beta chains below, sequenced in a study of T-cell memory formation after mild COVID-19. TCRdb redid the calling of the 5' RACE reads with MiXCR, one entry per CDR3 protein. The sample includes fewer than 700,000 distinct CDR3 sequences, roughly 18% of them seen just once. The material sequenced was PBMCs or a T cell subset sorted from them (not recorded which). The receptors shown here come from an adult woman who had mild COVID-19 (a few samples of this study predate the infection). Cell type and time point are not known.

This clonotype came up a few times. V usage is TRBV6-6 and J usage is TRBJ2-7; D gene uncertain. This CDR3 is 14 amino acids long. Trimming cost V 0 bases and J 5 bases, with 11 bases left between them. Germline V gene lookup returns CDR1 MNHNY and CDR2 SVGAGI (reference sequence). This CDR3 is CASSYSTWSHEQYF. The CDR3 DNA follows: TGTGCCAGCAGTTACTCGACGTGGAGCCACGAGCAGTACTTC.

This sequence joins TRBV7-3 and TRBJ2-5; a possible D gene is TRBD1 (6 bases). Trimming shortened V by 5 bases and J by 4 bases, and 29 bases separated the two germline ends. The CDR3 totals 19 residues. The germline gives CDR1 SGHTA, CDR2 FQGTGA. In nucleotides, the CDR3 is TGTGCCAGCAGCCATCCTTCGAGGGGGAAACCCTTCGATAGAGAGACCCAGTACTTC. Translated, it gives CASSHPSRGKPFDRETQYF.

This clonotype was picked up a small number of times. J is TRBJ1-2 and V is TRBV4-1; a weak D match, TRBD1 (6 bases). The V gene's germline CDR1 is MGHRA and CDR2 YSYEKL. Trimming pared 0 bases from V and 4 bases from J, leaving 21 bases between. CDR3 length: 18 residues. The CDR3 protein is CASSQDWATGQPGYGYTF. The CDR3 DNA reads as TGCGCCAGCAGCCAAGATTGGGCCACCGGACAGCCTGGCTATGGCTACACCTTC.

This clonotype was found a few times. The rearrangement joins TRBV7-2 to TRBJ1-6; D not resolved. There are 14 residues in the CDR3. V lost 4 bases and J 3 bases, leaving 7 bases between the germline ends. Germline assignment: CDR1 SGHTA and CDR2 FQGNSA. CDR3 in DNA: TGTGCCAGCAGCTCTGGGTACTATAATTCACCCCTCCACTTT. Its translation is CASSSGYYNSPLHF.

The CDR3 DNA reads TGTGCCAGCAGCGTTGTCGGAGGACTAGCGGGAGGAGTCAACACCGGGGAGCTGTTTTTT. Protein: CASSVVGGLAGGVNTGELFF. V is TRBV9 and J is TRBJ2-2, with 14 bases that match TRBD2. This CDR3 spans 20 amino acids. Per germline, CDR1 SGDLS and CDR2 YYNGEE. V lost 2 bases and J lost 2; bases outside the gene matches: 11.

The V call is TRBV4-1, the J call TRBJ2-5; D remains unclear. V was clipped by 1 base and J by 3 bases, with 6 bases between them. CDR1 is MGHRA and CDR2 is YSYEKL in the germline V gene. The CDR3 sequence is 13 residues long. As DNA, the CDR3 is TGCGCCAGCAGCCAAGCCAGAGAAGAGACCCAGTACTTC. Residues: CASSQAREETQYF.

This chain links TRBV30 with TRBJ2-5; the D gene is possibly TRBD2 (6 bases). Germline CDR1 GTSNPN, CDR2 SVGIG (reference sequence). The ends were cut back, 2 bases at V and 5 bases at J, with 12 bases in the middle. The CDR3 sequence is 13 residues long. The chain's CDR3 is CAWSWGEPETQYF. DNA of the CDR3: TGTGCCTGGAGTTGGGGGGAGCCGGAGACCCAGTACTTC.

The chain links TRBV12-3 or TRBV12-4 to TRBJ2-7, with D possibly TRBD2 on 6 matching bases. The CDR3 extends over 14 amino acids. Trimming removed 2 bases at V and 2 bases at J, with 10 bases between. As DNA, the CDR3 is TGTGCCAGCAGTTTATCAGCGGGTCCCTACGAGCAGTACTTC. This sequence encodes CASSLSAGPYEQYF.

This chain uses TRBV29-1 with TRBJ1-1, with 8 bases that match TRBD1. The CDR3 consists of 17 residues. The V gene end was trimmed by 0 bases and the J gene end by 0 bases; junction bases not matched to a gene: 9. Germline V gives CDR1 SQVTM, CDR2 ANQGSEA. In DNA form, the CDR3 reads TGCAGCGTTGAAGATGTGTTGGGACAGGAGATGAACACTGAAGCTTTCTTT. This gives the protein CSVEDVLGQEMNTEAFF.